The 10 T cell receptor beta chains below come from one sample, sequenced in a study of shared clonotypes between healthy human individuals. TCRdb keeps only in-frame clones here, not all; method: immunoSEQ multiplex PCR. This table holds about 1.4 million clones, over 95% found once. Input material: naive CD4+ T cells sorted from blood. Subset reported: CD45RA+ positively selected. All receptors derive from a man aged 30 to 39 in good health.

A word on this clone: Additional DNA sequences in this sample encode the identical CDR3. This chain links TRBV27 with TRBJ2-7; possible D gene TRBD1, 5 bases. Trimming stripped 4 bases from V and 0 bases from J, with 7 bases between. CDR1 and CDR2 from the germline V gene are MNHEY and SMNVEV (reference sequence). The CDR3 is made up of 13 amino acids. The CDR3 DNA is TGTGCCAGCAGTTCGACAGACTCCTACGAGCAGTACTTC. It encodes CASSSTDSYEQYF.

The V call is TRBV19, the J call TRBJ1-5, with 7 bases matching TRBD1. The CDR3 covers 15 residues. The V segment lost 5 bases and the J segment 6 bases; nucleotides outside the gene matches: 10. Germline V gene data show CDR1 as LNHDA and CDR2 as SQIVND (reference sequence). The CDR3 DNA follows: TGTGCCAGTAGTCTACTTCCGACAGGGTCTCAGCCCCAGCATTTT. Protein sequence: CASSLLPTGSQPQHF.

V gene TRBV7-9 combines with J gene TRBJ2-7, with 12 bases identical to TRBD2. V dropped 1 base and J dropped 0; count of bases not matched to a gene: 10. From germline, CDR1 is SEHNR and CDR2 FQNEAQ (reference sequence). The CDR3 extends over 19 amino acids. The CDR3 region has the DNA TGTGCCAGCAGCTTAGTAAGCGGTCTAGCGGGAGGGCCCTCCTACGAGCAGTACTTC. It is translated as CASSLVSGLAGGPSYEQYF. Using reference TRBV7-9 and TRBJ2-7 for the parts outside the CDR3, the full variable domain is DTGVSQNPRHKITKRGQNVTFRCDPISEHNRLYWYRQTLGQGPEFLTYFQNEAQLEKSRLLSDRFSAERPKGSFSTLEIQRTEQGDSAMYLCASSLVSGLAGGPSYEQYFGPGTRLTVT.

J is TRBJ1-2 and V is TRBV25-1; D gene uncertain. CDR3 length equals 11 residues. V gave up 7 bases and J gave up 7 bases, with 10 bases separating them. Germline V gene data show CDR1 as MGHDK and CDR2 as SYGVNS. The CDR3 coding sequence is TGTGCCAGCACCGGAGCTGTTGGCTACACCTTC. Its translation is CASTGAVGYTF.

This chain joins TRBV6-4 and TRBJ2-2, with a tentative D call TRBD2 (5 bases). Looked up from germline, CDR1 is MRHNA and CDR2 is SNTAGT. This CDR3 is built from 14 residues. The V gene lost 3 bases and the J gene lost 5 bases, with 10 bases spanning the gap. CDR3 sequence: CASSERRETGELFF. CDR3 DNA: TGTGCCAGCAGTGAAAGAAGGGAGACCGGGGAGCTGTTTTTT.

The rearrangement joins TRBV27 to TRBJ2-5; D unclear. The CDR3 loop spans 12 amino acids. V lost 6 bases, J lost 2 bases, and 7 bases lay in between. Germline CDR1 MNHEY, CDR2 SMNVEV (reference sequence). The CDR3 spells CASRHQQETQYF. The CDR3 DNA follows: TGTGCCAGCAGGCATCAACAAGAGACCCAGTACTTC.

This chain uses TRBV19 with TRBJ2-7; TRBD1 matches 12 bases. The trim removed 7 bases at V and 3 bases at J, leaving 10 bases unmatched. CDR1 and CDR2 from the germline V gene are LNHDA and SQIVND (reference sequence). The CDR3 has 16 amino acids. The CDR3 sequence is CASTVSGTGGHYEQYF. The CDR3 DNA reads TGTGCCAGTACCGTATCCGGGACAGGGGGCCACTACGAGCAGTACTTC.

Of note for this clone: The sample holds other DNA sequences that translate to the same CDR3. The J gene is TRBJ2-5, the V gene TRBV5-1; TRBD2 agrees at 7 bases. The trim removed 2 bases at V and 2 bases at J, leaving 3 bases unmatched. This CDR3 has 14 amino acids. Germline assignment: CDR1 SGHRS and CDR2 YFSETQ. The CDR3 nucleotides are TGCGCCAGCAGCTTTTCTAGCGGTCAAGAGACCCAGTACTTC. It specifies CASSFSSGQETQYF.

Note on this clone: This same CDR3 is encoded by further DNA sequences in the sample. The genes are TRBV5-1 and TRBJ1-2, with 8 bases identical to TRBD1. The CDR3 contains 14 residues. J gave up 4 bases and V 4 bases, and 6 bases lay outside the gene matches. Looked up from germline, CDR1 is SGHRS and CDR2 is YFSETQ. The CDR3 coding sequence is TGCGCCAGCAGCCCAGGACAGGGCGCCTATGGCTACACCTTC. It yields the protein CASSPGQGAYGYTF.

This clone was seen a single time. Other nucleotide sequences in the sample specify the same CDR3. The rearrangement links TRBV28 to TRBJ2-1; D could derive from TRBD1 or TRBD2 (6 bases each). The CDR3 contains 15 residues. V was clipped by 3 bases and J by 2 bases, with 11 bases between them. The V gene's germline CDR1 is MDHEN and CDR2 SYDVKM. The CDR3 loop reads CASSLGGSTYNEQFF. CDR3 nucleotides: TGTGCCAGCAGTTTGGGGGGCTCGACCTACAATGAGCAGTTCTTC.